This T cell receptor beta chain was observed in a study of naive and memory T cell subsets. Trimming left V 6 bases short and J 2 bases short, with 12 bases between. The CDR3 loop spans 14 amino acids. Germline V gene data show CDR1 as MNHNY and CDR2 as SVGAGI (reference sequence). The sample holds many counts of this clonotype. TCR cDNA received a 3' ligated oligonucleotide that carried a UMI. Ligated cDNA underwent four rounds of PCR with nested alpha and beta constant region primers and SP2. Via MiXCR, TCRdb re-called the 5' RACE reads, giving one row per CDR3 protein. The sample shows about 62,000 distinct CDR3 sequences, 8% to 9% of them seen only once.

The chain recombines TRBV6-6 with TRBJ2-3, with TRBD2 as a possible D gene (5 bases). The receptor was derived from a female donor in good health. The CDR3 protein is CASRPGLNTDTQYF. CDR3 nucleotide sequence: TGTGCCAGCAGACCCGGACTGAACACAGATACGCAGTATTTT.